This TCR beta chain emerged from a study of blood T cell repertoires in COVID-19. Overall study: The samples span acute and convalescent COVID-19 from the United States, Italy and Spain. Nucleic acid was either cDNA or gDNA, and it came from T cells, B-cell-depleted T cells, or PBMCs.

Authors' data handling: Reference gene primer amplification gave nucleated cell count estimates. Using immunoSEQ multiplex PCR, the repertoire was profiled, and TCRdb retains in-frame clones only, with some absent. V, J and clone size derive from that table, while D and trimming were established from the DNA sequence. Of 130,000 or so clones in the sample, more than 70% were seen once. CDR3 length: 12 amino acids. Germline-derived CDR1 and CDR2 are MNHEY and SVGAGI. V shed 8 bases and J shed 0 bases, with 6 bases lying between them. Input material: peripheral blood. The genes are TRBV6-5 and TRBJ2-3, with a possible D match to TRBD2 (5 bases). The origin of this receptor is a man in his sixties with acute or convalescent COVID-19. Here the CDR3 reads CASRTSTDTQYF. The CDR3 DNA reads as TGTGCCAGCCGGACTAGCACAGATACGCAGTATTTT.